These 15 T cell receptor beta chains were sequenced from one sample in a study of T cell repertoires in cytomegalovirus infection. Using its own MiXCR run on the reads, TCRdb lists one record per CDR3 protein. The sample consists of approximately 400,000 distinct CDR3 sequences, around 32% of them appearing once. Sequenced material: PBMCs. The receptor set was obtained from a human donor in good health (CMV status not recorded). Some clones in this sample may be carry-over from other donors' samples.

The chain couples TRBV29-1 to TRBJ2-1; D possibly corresponds to TRBD1 (6 bases). Trimming removed 6 bases from V and 4 bases from J, with 13 bases in between. CDR3 length: 13 amino acids. CDR1 is SQVTM, CDR2 ANQGSEA, per germline. CDR3 in amino acids: CSVTRDTYNEQFF. As DNA, the CDR3 is TGCAGCGTGACCCGGGACACATACAATGAGCAGTTCTTC.

The chain carries TRBV3-1 and TRBJ1-1; possible D gene TRBD1, 5 bases. Trimming removed 4 bases from V and 5 bases from J, with 17 bases in between. Germline V gene data show CDR1 as LGHDT and CDR2 as YNNKEL (reference sequence). The CDR3 extends over 15 amino acids. The CDR3 DNA reads TGTGCCAGCAGCCTAAGGGGATTTGAAACAACTGAAGCTTTCTTT. This gives the protein CASSLRGFETTEAFF.

This chain joins TRBV28 and TRBJ2-3, with a weak D call TRBD2 (5 bases). CDR3 size: 13 residues. Germline V gene sequence: CDR1 MDHEN, CDR2 SYDVKM. The V end lost 10 bases, the J end lost 6 bases, and 17 bases lay between the germline ends. The CDR3 nucleotides are TGTGCCACTACGGGGAACAGTCATGATACGCAGTATTTT. It codes for CATTGNSHDTQYF.

This chain links TRBV12-3 or TRBV12-4 with TRBJ2-1; D remains ambiguous. Trimming took 3 bases from V and 12 from J, leaving 12 bases between them. The CDR3 covers 12 residues. The CDR3 coding sequence is TGTGCCAGCAGTTTGGCCTCAATTGGGCAGTTCTTC. This gives the protein CASSLASIGQFF.

On this clonotype: This may stem from a read error, because a much larger clone lies one nucleotide away. The chain carries TRBV28 and TRBJ1-2; D is possibly TRBD1 (6 bases). There are 14 residues in the CDR3. Trimming left V 7 bases short and J 0 bases short, with 12 bases between. Germline CDR1 is MDHEN and CDR2 is SYDVKM. CDR3 sequence: CASTPGGTNYGYTF. The CDR3 coding sequence is TGTGCCAGCACCCCGGGGGGCACTAACTATGGCTACACCTTC.

This clonotype was counted at least ten times. The rearrangement joins TRBV7-2 to TRBJ1-1, with D unresolved. CDR1 and CDR2 (germline): SGHTA, FQGNSA. The CDR3 covers 14 residues. The V end was cut by 3 bases, the J end by 1 base, with 9 bases between. The CDR3 sequence: CASSFSGKNTEAFF. The CDR3 DNA sequence: TGTGCCAGCAGCTTTTCCGGGAAGAACACTGAAGCTTTCTTT.

The sample holds a few counts of this clonotype. The chain uses TRBV19 and TRBJ1-5; D unresolved. CDR3 length equals 15 residues. Germline values: CDR1 LNHDA, CDR2 SQIVND (reference sequence). Trimming shortened V by 2 bases and J by 4 bases, and 12 bases separated the two germline ends. This chain's CDR3 is CASSIRDAGNQPQHF. The CDR3 DNA follows: TGTGCCAGTAGTATAAGGGATGCTGGGAATCAGCCCCAGCATTTT.

This clonotype was counted between two and nine times. The V and J genes are TRBV28 and TRBJ1-6; 11 nucleotides agree with TRBD1. The junction had 7 bases not matched to a gene; V was cut back by 5 bases and J by 10 bases. This CDR3 comprises 15 residues. Germline-derived CDR1 and CDR2 are MDHEN and SYDVKM. The CDR3 DNA sequence: TGTGCCAGCAGTCTCAGGACAGGGGGCTTGTCACCCCTCCACTTT. Its translation is CASSLRTGGLSPLHF.

This clonotype was picked up many times. CDR3 region: CASSLGQPDNEQFF. The CDR3 nucleotides are TGTGCCAGCAGTTTAGGGCAGCCAGACAATGAGCAGTTCTTC. The chain uses TRBV28 and TRBJ2-1; D unresolved. CDR3 length equals 14 residues. The V gene's germline CDR1 is MDHEN and CDR2 SYDVKM. The germline V and J ends were trimmed by 2 bases and 5 bases, with 10 bases remaining between them.

The CDR3 DNA follows: TGTGCCAGCAGCCCCATAGCGGGGGGCCGTTCAGATACGCAGTATTTT. It is translated as CASSPIAGGRSDTQYF. The rearrangement joins TRBV7-2 to TRBJ2-3; 10 bases line up with TRBD2. This CDR3 contains 16 residues. The trim removed 5 bases at V and 4 bases at J, leaving 9 bases unmatched. Per germline, CDR1 SGHTA and CDR2 FQGNSA. Combining the CDR3 with reference TRBV7-2 and TRBJ2-3 gives the whole variable domain GAGVSQSPSNKVTEKGKDVELRCDPISGHTALYWYRQSLGQGLEFLIYFQGNSAPDKSGLPSDRFSAERTGGSVSTLTIQRTQQEDSAVYLCASSPIAGGRSDTQYFGPGTRLTVL.

In this sample, this clonotype turned up once. A much larger clone is a single base away; this may be a read error. This rearrangement joins TRBV7-2 to TRBJ1-1; 10 bases agree with TRBD1. Germline loops: CDR1 SGHTA, CDR2 FQGNSA. This CDR3 region has 16 residues. Trimming cost V 8 bases and J 6 bases; bases outside gene matches: 15. CDR3 protein: CASRLWGGTGAPEAFF. CDR3 sequence (DNA): TGTGCCAGCCGCCTTTGGGGTGGGACAGGGGCACCTGAAGCTTTCTTT.

The rearrangement uses TRBV6-2 or TRBV6-3 and TRBJ2-1; 7 bases map to TRBD1. The trim removed 7 bases at V and 2 bases at J, leaving 11 bases unmatched. This CDR3 is 16 amino acids long. Germline-derived CDR1 and CDR2 are MNHEY and SVGEGT. The chain's CDR3 is CASTHRRDSPYNEQFF. The CDR3 DNA is TGTGCCAGCACCCACAGACGGGACAGTCCCTACAATGAGCAGTTCTTC.

The chain recombines TRBV6-5 with TRBJ2-1; D is possibly TRBD1 (6 bases). Trimming stripped 6 bases from V and 0 bases from J, with 12 bases between. Germline V gene sequence: CDR1 MNHEY, CDR2 SVGAGI. The CDR3 covers 15 residues. CDR3 nucleotide sequence: TGTGCCAGCAGAGCGGACAGCTTCTCCTACAATGAGCAGTTCTTC. It codes for CASRADSFSYNEQFF.

The chain joins TRBV29-1 to TRBJ1-1; a possible D gene is TRBD1 (5 bases). Deletions cut 8 bases from V and 0 bases from J, with 16 bases between. Germline lookup yields CDR1 SQVTM and CDR2 ANQGSEA. CDR3 size: 14 residues. CDR3 DNA: TGCAGCTTCCGATTTTCAGGGCTGAACACTGAAGCTTTCTTT. Encoded protein: CSFRFSGLNTEAFF.

The chain is built from TRBV19 and TRBJ2-4; D is perhaps TRBD2 (5 bases). The CDR3 is made up of 13 amino acids. Trimming left V 4 bases short and J 8 bases short, with 12 bases between. Per the germline V gene, CDR1 is LNHDA and CDR2 is SQIVND (reference sequence). The CDR3 loop reads CASSKVRRDIQYF. CDR3 coding DNA: TGTGCCAGTAGTAAGGTCAGGCGGGACATTCAGTACTTC.